This T cell receptor beta chain is drawn from a study of CD8 T cells in Susac syndrome. V shed 5 bases and J shed 7 bases, with 8 bases lying between them. The CDR3 consists of 12 residues. Germline V gene lookup returns CDR1 ENHRY and CDR2 SYGVKD. TEMRA cells were FACS-enriched, with CD8+ and CD4+ T cells isolated negatively. The authors reverse transcribed roughly 0.5 to 1 ug RNA with random hexamers. Amplification of TCR beta CDR3 was carried out by immunoSEQ multiplex PCR, which covered 54 Vbeta and 13 Jbeta segments. TCRdb processed the immunoSEQ multiplex PCR reads anew with MiXCR; each CDR3 protein has one entry. Among approximately 150,000 distinct CDR3 sequences, roughly 94% were seen once, and the ten largest hold 0.075% to 0.09%.

The V gene is TRBV10-3, the J gene TRBJ2-2; possible D gene TRBD1, 5 bases. The specimen was CD4+ T cells from PBMCs. The receptor was isolated from a human donor in good health. The CDR3 sequence is CAISPRDGELFF. CDR3 bases: TGTGCCATCAGTCCCAGGGACGGGGAGCTGTTTTTT.